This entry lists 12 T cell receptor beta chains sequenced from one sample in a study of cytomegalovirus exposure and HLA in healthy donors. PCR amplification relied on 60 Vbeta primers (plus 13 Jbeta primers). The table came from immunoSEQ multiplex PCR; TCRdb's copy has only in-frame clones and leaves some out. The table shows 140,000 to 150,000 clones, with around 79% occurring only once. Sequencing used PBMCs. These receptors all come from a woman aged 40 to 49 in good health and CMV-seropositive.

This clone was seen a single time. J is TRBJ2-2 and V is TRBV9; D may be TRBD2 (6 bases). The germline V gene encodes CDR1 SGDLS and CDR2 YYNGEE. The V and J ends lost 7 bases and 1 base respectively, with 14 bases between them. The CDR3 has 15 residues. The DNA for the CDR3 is TGTGCCAGCTCCCCGGGACTTCTGAACACCGGGGAGCTGTTTTTT. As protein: CASSPGLLNTGELFF.

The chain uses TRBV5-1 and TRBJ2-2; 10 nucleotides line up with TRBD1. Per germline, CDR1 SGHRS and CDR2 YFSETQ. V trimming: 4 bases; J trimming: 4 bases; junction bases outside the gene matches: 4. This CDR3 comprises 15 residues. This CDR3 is CASSQRTGGTGELFF. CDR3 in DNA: TGCGCCAGCAGCCAAAGGACAGGGGGCACCGGGGAGCTGTTTTTT.

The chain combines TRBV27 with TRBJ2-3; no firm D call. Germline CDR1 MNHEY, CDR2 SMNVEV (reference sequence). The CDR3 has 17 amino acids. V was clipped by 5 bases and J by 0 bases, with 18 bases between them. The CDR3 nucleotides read TGTGCCAGCAGTATTTACTCAAGGATGACTAGCACAGATACGCAGTATTTT. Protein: CASSIYSRMTSTDTQYF.

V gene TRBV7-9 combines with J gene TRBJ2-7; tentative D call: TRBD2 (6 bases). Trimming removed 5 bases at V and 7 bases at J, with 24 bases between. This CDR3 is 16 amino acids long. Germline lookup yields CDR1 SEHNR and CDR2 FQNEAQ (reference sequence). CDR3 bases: TGTGCCAGCAGCAAGGTCCCGGGACTCCGAGAGGAGGAGCAGTACTTC. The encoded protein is CASSKVPGLREEEQYF.

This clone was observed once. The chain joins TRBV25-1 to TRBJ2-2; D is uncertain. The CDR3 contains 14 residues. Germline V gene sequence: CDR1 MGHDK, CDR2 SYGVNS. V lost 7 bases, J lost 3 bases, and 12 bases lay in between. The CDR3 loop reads CASMSYSDTGELFF. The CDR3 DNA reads TGTGCCAGCATGTCTTACAGTGACACCGGGGAGCTGTTTTTT.

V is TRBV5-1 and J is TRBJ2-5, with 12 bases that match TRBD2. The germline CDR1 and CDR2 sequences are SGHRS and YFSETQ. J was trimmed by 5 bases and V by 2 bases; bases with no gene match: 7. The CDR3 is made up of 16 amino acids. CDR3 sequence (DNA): TGCGCCAGCAGCTTCTCTAGCGGGGGGGCCGGGGAGACCCAGTACTTC. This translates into CASSFSSGGAGETQYF. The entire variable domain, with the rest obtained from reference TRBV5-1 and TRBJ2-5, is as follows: KAGVTQTPRYLIKTRGQQVTLSCSPISGHRSVSWYQQTPGQGLQFLFEYFSETQRNKGNFPGRFSGRQFSNSRSEMNVSTLELGDSALYLCASSFSSGGAGETQYFGPGTRLLVL.

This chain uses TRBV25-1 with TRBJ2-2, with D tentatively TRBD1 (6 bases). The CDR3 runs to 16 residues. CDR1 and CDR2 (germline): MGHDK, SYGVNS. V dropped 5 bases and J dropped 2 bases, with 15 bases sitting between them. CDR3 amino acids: CASSPPRGLNTGELFF. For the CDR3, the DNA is TGTGCCAGCAGTCCGCCCAGGGGCCTAAACACCGGGGAGCTGTTTTTT.

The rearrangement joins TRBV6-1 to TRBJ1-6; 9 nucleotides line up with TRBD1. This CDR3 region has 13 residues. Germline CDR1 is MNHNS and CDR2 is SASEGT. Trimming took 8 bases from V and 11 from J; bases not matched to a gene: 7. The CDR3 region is CASFDRGVTPLHF. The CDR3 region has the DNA TGTGCCAGCTTCGACAGGGGGGTCACACCCCTCCACTTT.

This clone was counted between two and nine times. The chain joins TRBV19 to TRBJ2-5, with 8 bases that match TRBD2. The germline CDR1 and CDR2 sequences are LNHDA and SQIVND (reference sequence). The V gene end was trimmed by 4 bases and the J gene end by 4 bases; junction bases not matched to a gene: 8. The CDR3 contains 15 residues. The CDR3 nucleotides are TGTGCCAGTAGTAGCAGCGGGGGAGGGGGAGAGACCCAGTACTTC. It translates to CASSSSGGGGETQYF.

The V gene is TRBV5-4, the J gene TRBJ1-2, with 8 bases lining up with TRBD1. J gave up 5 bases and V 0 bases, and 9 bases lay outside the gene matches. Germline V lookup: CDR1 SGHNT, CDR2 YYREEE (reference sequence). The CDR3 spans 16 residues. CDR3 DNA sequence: TGTGCCAGCAGCTTGGGGGGGACAGGCGAACTTTATGGCTACACCTTC. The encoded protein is CASSLGGTGELYGYTF.

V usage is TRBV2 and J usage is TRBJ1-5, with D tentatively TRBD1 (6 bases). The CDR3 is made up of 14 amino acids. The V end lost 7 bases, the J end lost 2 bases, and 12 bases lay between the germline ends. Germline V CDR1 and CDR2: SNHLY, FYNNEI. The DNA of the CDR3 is TGTGCCAGCACCCAGGGGCAGGGCAATCAGCCCCAGCATTTT. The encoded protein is CASTQGQGNQPQHF.

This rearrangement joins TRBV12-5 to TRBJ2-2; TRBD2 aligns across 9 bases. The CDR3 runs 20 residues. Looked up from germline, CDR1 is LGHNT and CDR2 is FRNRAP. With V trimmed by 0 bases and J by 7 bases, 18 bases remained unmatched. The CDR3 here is CASGLVVLFGSGGNGGELFF. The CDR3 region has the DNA TGTGCTAGTGGTTTGGTAGTTCTCTTCGGGAGCGGGGGGAATGGCGGGGAGCTGTTTTTT.